This T cell receptor (beta chain) was sequenced for a study of T cells after yellow fever vaccination. Study background: Any fraction with a low cell number was prepared using SMART-Seq v4 Ultra Low Input. Study-level findings and limits: There was a possibility that FACS-sorted repertoires contained abundant clonotypes contaminating from the bulk population. The CD4 compartment and the CD8 compartment contained a small share of clonotypes in common.

5'RACE template switching added a universal primer site and UMIs to TCR cDNA. TCRdb called the 5' RACE reads again in MiXCR, with one record for every CDR3 protein. Seen here are about 74,000 distinct CDR3 sequences, roughly 6.9% observed once, and the top ten hold 35%. A note on this clonotype: Its cognate antigen is unknown.

The starting material was CD8+ T cells sorted from PBMCs, obtained 4 to 6 days after the first yellow fever vaccination. The sequence derives from a man between 18 and 35 years old who received the YFV17D yellow fever vaccine.

The CDR3 spells CASLPHVGVSGANVLTF. CDR3 bases: TGTGCCAGCCTGCCACACGTGGGAGTCTCTGGGGCCAACGTCCTGACTTTC. The genes are TRBV2 and TRBJ2-6, with D tentatively TRBD2 (5 bases). Trimming stripped 8 bases from V and 0 bases from J, with 17 bases between. Germline values: CDR1 SNHLY, CDR2 FYNNEI. The CDR3 extends over 17 amino acids.